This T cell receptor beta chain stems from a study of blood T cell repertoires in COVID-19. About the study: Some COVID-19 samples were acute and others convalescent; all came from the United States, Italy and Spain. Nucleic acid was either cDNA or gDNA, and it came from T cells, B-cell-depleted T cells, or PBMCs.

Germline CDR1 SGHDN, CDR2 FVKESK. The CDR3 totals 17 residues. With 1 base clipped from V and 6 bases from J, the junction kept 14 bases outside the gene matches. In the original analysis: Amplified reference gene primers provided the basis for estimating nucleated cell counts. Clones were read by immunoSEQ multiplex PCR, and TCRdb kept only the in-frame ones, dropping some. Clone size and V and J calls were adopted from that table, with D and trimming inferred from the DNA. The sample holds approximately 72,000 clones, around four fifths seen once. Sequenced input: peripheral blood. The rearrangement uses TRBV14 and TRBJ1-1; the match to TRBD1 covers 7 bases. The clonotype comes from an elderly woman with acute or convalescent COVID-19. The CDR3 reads CASSQVKGRDRWAEAFF. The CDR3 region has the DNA TGTGCCAGCAGCCAAGTAAAGGGAAGGGACAGATGGGCTGAAGCTTTCTTT.